The subject of this entry is one T cell receptor beta chain. The specificity of this receptor is unknown. No much larger clone is present one base from it, and per-base qualities are unavailable. One collaborating source in Seattle enrolled patients while the patients were actively infected and followed the patients over time throughout the course of disease. The collaborating institutions used their own protocols to collect whole blood in K2EDTA tubes. For TCRbeta analysis, collaborator samples were shipped as frozen whole blood, as isolated PBMCs, or as DNA extracted from either sample type. TCRbeta CDR3 regions were amplified from genomic DNA by means of the immunoSEQ Assay, a bias-controlled multiplex PCR. Regarding the original processing steps: The number of nucleated cells in each sample was estimated from the amplification of reference gene primers within the assay. To quantify the absolute abundance of each unique TCRbeta CDR3 rearrangement, sequence reads were collapsed and filtered. For each sample, productive Simpson clonality was calculated as the square root of Simpson's diversity index over productive rearrangements. This immuneACCESS table, as held by TCRdb, lists in-frame sequences with V and J called but not all clones. Of the missing ones, under half trace to an unresolved V gene in checked studies; the others have no known cause. V and J calls plus clone size are reproduced from that table; the DNA served to infer D and trimming. The sample table holds approximately 150,000 clones, of which 79% were seen once. The ten most abundant clones make up 8.1% of the sample.

Ends trimmed: V by 7 bases, J by 5 bases; bases unmatched to a gene: 4. Spanning cysteine to phenylalanine, the CDR3 consists of 13 amino acids. The DNA shown is the 39-base CDR3, in frame from base 1. As encoded in the germline V gene, CDR1 is SNHLY while CDR2 is FYNNEI. These data come from a study of blood T cell repertoires in COVID-19 (dated by TCRdb to the early 2020s). About the full investigation: Collaborator samples came from the United States, Italy and Spain and covered acute and convalescent phases of COVID-19. The material from the prospective study consisted of cDNA or gDNA derived from T cells, B-cell-depleted T cells, or PBMCs. Deeply sampled blood TCRbeta repertoires from subjects exposed to, actively infected with, or recovered from COVID-19 were included in the dataset. The repertoires were made available in a free public database intended to serve as a resource for research on the immune response to SARS-CoV-2. The samples were drawn from two sources: the first 160 participants of the ongoing ImmuneRACE study, and 950 to 1,500 subjects contributed by 6 global collaborators. The sample metadata nearly always contained a de-identified subject ID, COVID-19 status, age in years and sex. Where available, HLA class I and class II types were taken from metadata supplied by the sample provider and were not determined by assay-based typing. Results the study describes overall, beyond this receptor: The quantity of clinical and demographic metadata differed by source and by participant and was supplied without curation.

The V and J segments used are TRBV2 and TRBJ2-1, with TRBD1 matching 8 junction bases. The receptor comes from a woman aged 55-70 years with COVID-19, enrolled during active disease. The material sequenced was peripheral blood. The nucleotide sequence reads as follows: TGTGCCAGCACCATGGACAGGGACAATGAGCAGTTCTTC. Its protein reads: CASTMDRDNEQFF.